This T cell receptor (beta chain) was found in a study of early T cells in non-severe SARS-CoV-2 infection (dated by TCRdb to the early 2020s). Context from the whole study: TCR sequencing used bulk RNA from unsorted whole blood, so alpha and beta chains could not be paired. Findings and caveats that apply to the study as a whole: VDJdb matching was skewed toward anti-spike CD8 responses and likely underestimated virus-specific expansions, missing private and CD4 specificities.

Library prep was done by 5' RACE. The sequencer listed for this sample is NextSeq 500. In the TCR library protocol, unique molecular identifiers were attached to individual cDNA molecules to correct for PCR bias and sequencing error. Sequencing covered both TCR alpha and beta chains, and within each sample the abundances of alpha and beta sequences were tightly co-correlated. The original pipeline was this. Decombinator V4 was used to perform V gene, J gene and CDR3 annotation of TCR sequences. TCRs were defined as expanded if a significant change between any two time points was detected under a Poisson model with p below 0.0001. Abundances of TCRs were expressed as counts per million after normalisation to the total number of TCRs sequenced in each sample. MAIT TCRs were defined by TRAV1-2 paired with TRAJ12, TRAJ20 or TRAJ33, and iNKT TCRs by TRAV10 paired with TRAJ18. A search of VDJdb, accessed on 1 November 2021, was run for TCRs annotated to CMV, EBV and SARS-CoV-2, with TCRs annotated for multiple antigens excluded. TCRdb's own reprocessing of the public reads used fastp at Q25 and MiXCR and kept productive beta chains. Entries are consolidated by CDR3 protein sequence, retaining the most common genes and DNA. The V and J calls and clone size are TCRdb's, not the authors'. The sample table lists around 72,000 distinct CDR3 sequences, about 9.4% of them with a count of one. The biggest ten clones account for under 10% of the sample.

The study was a case-control design nested within a healthcare worker cohort in London, UK, with weekly nasopharyngeal swab PCR tests and blood sampling. Healthcare workers were recruited between 23 and 31 March 2020, during the week of the UK lockdown, and were followed weekly for up to roughly 15 weeks. The CDR3 sequence holds 15 residues, the cysteine and phenylalanine included. Only the CDR3 DNA is retained, 45 bases long and in frame from the first base. V gives up 5 bases and J gives up 0 bases, and the segment between their germline ends measures 10 bases. This clonotype was seen repeatedly, ten times or more. Its target antigen remains unknown. Per-nucleotide qualities are absent, and no much larger clonotype sits a single base away.

The input for sequencing was whole blood, taken at baseline. The TCR originated in an adult who was a healthcare worker with PCR-confirmed SARS-CoV-2 infection or an uninfected control (not recorded which). Recombination linked TRBV12-3 or TRBV12-4 to TRBJ2-2; the D gene identity is not certain. CDR3 protein: CASSKQHPNTGELFF. In nucleotide form, the sequence is TGTGCCAGCAGTAAACAGCACCCGAACACCGGGGAGCTGTTTTTT.